The clone carrying this TCR beta chain has ten or more counts. This CDR3 has 15 amino acids. V trimming: 6 bases; J trimming: 5 bases; junction bases outside the gene matches: 4. The V gene's germline CDR1 is DFQATT and CDR2 SNEGSKA (reference sequence). Time point: newly diagnosed GD, antithyroid drugs for less than 3 months. Researchers made the TCR library from RNA that was extracted from PBMCs. Construction of TCR beta libraries relied on iRepertoire HTBI primers and on Arm-PCR targeting CDR3 regions. TCRdb re-called the multiplex PCR reads with MiXCR, one entry per CDR3 protein. This sample has 400,000 to 450,000 distinct CDR3 sequences, with 15% found just once. The data were obtained in a study of regulatory T cells in long-lasting Graves disease. In addition, the sample was reused for a study of T cells in Graves' hyperthyroidism and ophthalmopathy. As that study records: The study left out patients who had uncontrolled infection, other autoimmune disease, pregnancy or lactation. The HTBI set primed first-round TCR CDR3 RT-PCR.

The chain joins TRBV20-1 to TRBJ2-2; 15 nucleotides align to TRBD2. The input for sequencing was peripheral blood mononuclear cells (PBMCs), taken at new diagnosis, from a patient treated with antithyroid drugs. The receptor was derived from a woman in her 30s with Graves disease. The CDR3 region has the DNA TGCAGTGCCGGGACTAGCGGGAGGAGAACCGGGGAGCTGTTTTTT. As protein: CSAGTSGRRTGELFF.